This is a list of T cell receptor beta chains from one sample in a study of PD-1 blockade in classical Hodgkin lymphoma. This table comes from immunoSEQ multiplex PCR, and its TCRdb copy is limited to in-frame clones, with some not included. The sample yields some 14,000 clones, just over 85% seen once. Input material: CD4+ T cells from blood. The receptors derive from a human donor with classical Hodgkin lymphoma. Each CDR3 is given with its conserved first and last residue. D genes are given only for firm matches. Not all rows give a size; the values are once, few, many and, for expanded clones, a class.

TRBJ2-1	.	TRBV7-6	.	CASSLALSGNEQFF	TGTGCCAGCAGCTTAGCGCTGAGCGGCAATGAGCAGTTCTTC
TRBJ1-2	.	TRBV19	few	CASSIDLITGGKDGYTF	TGTGCCAGTAGTATAGATCTGATAACAGGAGGGAAAGATGGCTACACCTTC
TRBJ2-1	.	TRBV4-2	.	CASSRRSNEQFF	TGTGCCAGCAGCCGGAGGTCCAATGAGCAGTTCTTC
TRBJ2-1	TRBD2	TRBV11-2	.	CASSPGLAGGTQFF	TGTGCCAGCAGCCCCGGACTAGCGGGAGGAACGCAGTTCTTC
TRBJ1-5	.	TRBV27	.	CASSPTNQPQHF	TGTGCCAGCAGTCCCACCAATCAGCCCCAGCATTTT
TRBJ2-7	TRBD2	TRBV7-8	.	CASSTGLAGGVGEQYF	TGTGCCAGCAGCACCGGACTAGCGGGAGGGGTGGGCGAGCAGTACTTC
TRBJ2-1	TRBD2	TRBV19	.	CASISKVAGEHNEQFF	TGTGCCAGTATCAGCAAGGTGGCGGGAGAACACAATGAGCAGTTCTTC
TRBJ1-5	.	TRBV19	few	CASSVDLRQPQHF	TGTGCCAGTAGTGTAGACTTGCGGCAGCCCCAGCATTTT
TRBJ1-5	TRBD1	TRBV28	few	CASSSGGVQPQHF	TGTGCCAGCAGTTCAGGGGGGGTTCAGCCCCAGCATTTT
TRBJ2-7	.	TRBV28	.	CASSFRGREEQYF	TGTGCCAGCAGCTTTAGGGGCCGGGAAGAGCAGTACTTC
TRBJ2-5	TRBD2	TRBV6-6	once	CASSYGGTSEQETQYF	TGTGCCAGCAGTTACGGTGGGACTAGCGAACAAGAGACCCAGTACTTC